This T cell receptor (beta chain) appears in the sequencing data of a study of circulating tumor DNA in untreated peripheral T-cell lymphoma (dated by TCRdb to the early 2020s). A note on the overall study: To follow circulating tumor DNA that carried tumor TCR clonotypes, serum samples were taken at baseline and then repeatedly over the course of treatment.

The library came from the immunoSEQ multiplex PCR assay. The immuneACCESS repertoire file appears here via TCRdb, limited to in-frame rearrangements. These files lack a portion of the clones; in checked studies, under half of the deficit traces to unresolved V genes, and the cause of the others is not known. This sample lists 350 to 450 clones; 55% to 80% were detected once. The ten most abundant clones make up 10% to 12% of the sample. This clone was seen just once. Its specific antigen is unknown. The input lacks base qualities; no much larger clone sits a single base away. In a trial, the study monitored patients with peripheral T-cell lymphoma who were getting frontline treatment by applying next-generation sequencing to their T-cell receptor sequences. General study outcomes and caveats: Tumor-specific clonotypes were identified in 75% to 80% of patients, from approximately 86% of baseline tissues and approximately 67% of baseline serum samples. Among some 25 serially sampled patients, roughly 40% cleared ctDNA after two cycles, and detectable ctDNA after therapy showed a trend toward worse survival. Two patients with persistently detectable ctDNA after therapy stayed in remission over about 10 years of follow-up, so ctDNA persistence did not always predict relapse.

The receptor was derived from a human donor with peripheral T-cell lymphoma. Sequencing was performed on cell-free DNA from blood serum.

Read as DNA, the sequence is TGTGCCAGCAGTCTACACGGACAGATAGCCTATGGCTACACCTTC. It translates as CASSLHGQIAYGYTF. The chain uses TRBV6-1 and TRBJ1-2, with TRBD1 tentatively as D gene (6 bases match). The CDR3 holds 15 amino acids from the cysteine to the phenylalanine. CDR3 DNA only is kept here, 45 bases in frame from base 1. V is cut by 5 bases and J by 4 bases, and the space between the germline ends is 17 bases. CDR1 and CDR2 (MNHNS, SASEGT) derive from the germline V gene.